A single sample gave rise to the 7 T cell receptor beta chains below, sequenced in a study of beta chain features in type 1 diabetes. Regarding the study as a whole: Researchers report that Type 1 diabetes patients had moderately but significantly shorter TCRB CDR3s across all four CD4+ subsets.

Their target antigens are unknown. The authors reverse transcribed all of the isolated RNA, so sequencing captured expressed TCRB transcripts. Generated by immunoSEQ multiplex PCR, the TCRdb table keeps only in-frame clones and is missing some. The sample has 240,000 or so clones, around 20% seen once. What was sequenced was naive CD4+ T cells from blood. Receptor source: a middle-aged woman with type 1 diabetes.

The CDR3 sequence: CASSEGVAAEVETQYF. The CDR3 bases are TGTGCCAGCAGTGAAGGAGTAGCGGCGGAGGTAGAGACCCAGTACTTC. The J gene is TRBJ2-5, the V gene TRBV6-1, with D perhaps TRBD2 (6 bases). Germline V gene lookup returns CDR1 MNHNS and CDR2 SASEGT. V lost 1 base, J lost 4 bases, and 16 bases lay in between. The CDR3 consists of 16 residues.

On this clone: Other DNA sequences of this sample code for an identical CDR3. V is TRBV5-1 and J is TRBJ2-3; 8 bases align to TRBD2. Germline-derived CDR1 and CDR2 are SGHRS and YFSETQ. The length of the CDR3 is 15 residues. After removal of 1 base from V and 0 bases from J, the junction contained 1 base not matched to a gene. CDR3 sequence (DNA): TGCGCCAGCAGCTTGAGCGGGGGCAGCACAGATACGCAGTATTTT. Residues: CASSLSGGSTDTQYF.

There are a few counts of this clone. The chain combines TRBV6-5 with TRBJ2-5; D may be TRBD2 (7 bases). CDR1 MNHEY and CDR2 SVGAGI come from the germline V gene. This CDR3 contains 13 residues. Trimming removed 5 bases at V and 4 bases at J, with 11 bases between. CDR3 sequence (DNA): TGTGCCAGCAGTAGCCGGGGGGCAGAGACCCAGTACTTC. Encoded protein: CASSSRGAETQYF.

This clone has more than one count but fewer than ten. The chain employs TRBV4-3 and TRBJ2-1, with D perhaps TRBD1 (5 bases). Germline lookup yields CDR1 LGHNA and CDR2 YSLEER. V gave up 4 bases and J gave up 1 base, with 11 bases separating them. The CDR3 spans 15 residues. The CDR3 sequence is CASSPFQGSYNEQFF. CDR3 bases: TGCGCCAGCAGCCCTTTCCAGGGTTCCTACAATGAGCAGTTCTTC.

V and J are TRBV11-3 and TRBJ2-3; D gene unclear. CDR3 length: 13 residues. V lost 3 bases to trimming and J lost 6 bases, with 10 bases between them. Germline loops: CDR1 SGHNT, CDR2 YENEEA. Here the CDR3 reads CASSLSQSDTQYF. CDR3 in DNA: TGTGCCAGCAGCTTGTCACAGAGCGATACGCAGTATTTT.

This chain connects TRBV15 to TRBJ2-1; 16 bases agree with TRBD2. J lost 6 bases, V lost 1 base, and 12 bases had no gene match. CDR3 length equals 20 residues. Germline V gene sequence: CDR1 LNHNV, CDR2 YYDKDF (reference sequence). The CDR3 DNA reads TGTGCCACCAGCAGAGGTCCCGGGACTAGCGGGAGGGCCGGGGGCAATGAGCAGTTCTTC. Translating it yields CATSRGPGTSGRAGGNEQFF. Filled out from reference TRBV15 and TRBJ2-1, the complete variable domain reads DAMVIQNPRYQVTQFGKPVTLSCSQTLNHNVMYWYQQKSSQAPKLLFHYYDKDFNNEADTPDNFQSRRPNTSFCFLDIRSPGLGDTAMYLCATSRGPGTSGRAGGNEQFFGPGTRLTVL.

The table lists this clone with a few counts. V usage is TRBV25-1 and J usage is TRBJ2-1, with 15 bases that match TRBD2. Germline V lookup: CDR1 MGHDK, CDR2 SYGVNS. The CDR3 consists of 18 residues. V lost 3 bases and J lost 2; bases outside the gene matches: 5. CDR3 nucleotides: TGTGCCAGCAGTGACGGACTAGCGGGAGGGGGTCCCTACAATGAGCAGTTCTTC. This encodes CASSDGLAGGGPYNEQFF.